A selection of T cell receptor beta chains follows, all from one sample in a study of radiotherapy plus CTLA-4 blockade in lung cancer. Sequenced by immunoSEQ multiplex PCR; TCRdb stores in-frame clones only, minus some. Of fewer than 50,000 clones listed, 65% to 90% are singletons. The sample in question was peripheral blood, obtained from a patient treated with radiotherapy plus ipilimumab. These receptors all come from a human donor with non-small cell lung cancer whose response to radiotherapy plus ipilimumab could not be evaluated. CDR3s include the opening cysteine and the closing phenylalanine or tryptophan.

j_gene: TRBJ1-3
v_gene: TRBV29-1
CDR3aa: CSVLLGNTIYF

j_gene: TRBJ2-3
v_gene: TRBV10-3
CDR3aa: CATTPGRGVGVTDTQYF

j_gene: TRBJ2-5
v_gene: TRBV15
CDR3aa: CATSWEREVKTQYF

j_gene: TRBJ2-3
v_gene: TRBV10-3
CDR3aa: CAISPPGGGAGDTQYF

j_gene: TRBJ2-2
v_gene: TRBV4-1
CDR3aa: CASTGHYTNTGELFF

j_gene: TRBJ1-3
v_gene: TRBV4-1
CDR3aa: CASSPMGSRSGNTIYF

j_gene: .
v_gene: TRBV7-8
CDR3aa: CASSSGTSYEQYF

j_gene: TRBJ1-2
v_gene: TRBV11-2
CDR3aa: CASSLDRAAGYTF

j_gene: TRBJ1-4
v_gene: TRBV11-2
CDR3aa: CASSPPGQAVEKLFF

j_gene: TRBJ2-1
v_gene: TRBV16
CDR3aa: CASSPLPVPLF

j_gene: TRBJ2-3
v_gene: TRBV6-4
CDR3aa: CASSEGGGADTQYF

j_gene: TRBJ1-1
v_gene: TRBV6-6
CDR3aa: CASSPETTGRTEAFF

j_gene: TRBJ1-2
v_gene: TRBV5-8
CDR3aa: CASSPLSDYGYTF

j_gene: TRBJ2-3
v_gene: TRBV10-3
CDR3aa: CAISESGLGDTQYF

j_gene: TRBJ2-6
v_gene: TRBV5-1
CDR3aa: CASSLVAASLGANVLTF

j_gene: TRBJ2-3
v_gene: TRBV6-1
CDR3aa: CASSEDRGLEYF

j_gene: TRBJ2-3
v_gene: TRBV9
CDR3aa: CASSTQTGGTDTQYF

j_gene: TRBJ1-1
v_gene: TRBV7-2
CDR3aa: CASSPRQGGSTEAFF

j_gene: TRBJ2-5
v_gene: TRBV6-5
CDR3aa: CASNPRTDQETQYF

j_gene: TRBJ2-2
v_gene: TRBV5-1
CDR3aa: CASSPAPSGSLTGELFF

j_gene: TRBJ2-2
v_gene: TRBV7-3
CDR3aa: CASSRLAGGGELFF

j_gene: TRBJ1-1
v_gene: TRBV6-6
CDR3aa: CASSYVGATNTEAFF

j_gene: TRBJ2-1
v_gene: TRBV5-1
CDR3aa: CASSLDIRSREQFF

j_gene: TRBJ1-3
v_gene: TRBV7-9
CDR3aa: CASNKQSGTRNTIYF

j_gene: TRBJ1-2
v_gene: TRBV7-3
CDR3aa: CASSDVAGGWNGYTF

j_gene: TRBJ2-7
v_gene: TRBV4-2
CDR3aa: CASSQGTRVTGGNEQYF

j_gene: TRBJ1-1
v_gene: TRBV29-1
CDR3aa: CSAARDKPTEAFF

j_gene: TRBJ2-2
v_gene: TRBV7-3
CDR3aa: CASSPRTGYNTGELFF

j_gene: TRBJ2-7
v_gene: TRBV7-8
CDR3aa: CASSPPMLAGGEQYF

j_gene: TRBJ2-3
v_gene: TRBV28
CDR3aa: CASSLPRQGADTQYF

j_gene: TRBJ2-1
v_gene: TRBV11-1
CDR3aa: CASRAPTSGSSNEQFF

j_gene: TRBJ2-1
v_gene: TRBV6-1
CDR3aa: CASSGGPGTVNEQFF

j_gene: TRBJ2-5
v_gene: TRBV18
CDR3aa: CASSPIGGWETQYF

j_gene: TRBJ1-2
v_gene: TRBV5-1
CDR3aa: CASSNGQGVDGYTF

j_gene: TRBJ2-1
v_gene: TRBV6-5
CDR3aa: CASSTRNEQFF

j_gene: TRBJ1-1
v_gene: TRBV5-1
CDR3aa: CASSSARGTEAFF

j_gene: TRBJ1-2
v_gene: TRBV27
CDR3aa: CASSPLLGRENYGYTF

j_gene: TRBJ1-2
v_gene: TRBV27
CDR3aa: CASTRTGGEGYTF

j_gene: TRBJ2-1
v_gene: TRBV9
CDR3aa: CASSVVGFGGSYNEQFF

j_gene: TRBJ1-2
v_gene: TRBV28
CDR3aa: CASSISRAGGGYGYTF

j_gene: TRBJ2-1
v_gene: TRBV28
CDR3aa: CASSLGTSGTLSDEQFF

j_gene: TRBJ1-5
v_gene: TRBV19
CDR3aa: CASRIGGTENQPQHF

j_gene: TRBJ2-3
v_gene: TRBV5-1
CDR3aa: CASSYTSGRTDTQYF

j_gene: TRBJ1-5
v_gene: TRBV2
CDR3aa: CASSQGGGAQPQHF

j_gene: TRBJ2-5
v_gene: TRBV5-1
CDR3aa: CASSLAGVGTGDQETQYF